This TCR beta chain was identified in a study of T cell changes during pregnancy in multiple sclerosis (dated by TCRdb to 2018 to 2020). In the study overall: Changes in the T cell repertoire over the course of pregnancy were examined in this study in women with multiple sclerosis.

The junction carries 15 bases between V and J, which are trimmed by 2 bases and 7 bases respectively. The germline V gene encodes CDR1 MNHNS and CDR2 SASEGT. From cysteine to phenylalanine, the CDR3 is 16 amino acids long. The only DNA kept is the CDR3, 48 bases in frame from the first base. On this clone: Its cognate antigen has yet to be identified. One base away there is no much larger clone; base qualities are not given.

Receptor amplification or capture employed the immunoSEQ multiplex PCR assay. TCRdb limited this immuneACCESS table to in-frame rearrangements with V and J called. A share of clones is missing; checked studies link under half to unresolved V genes, and the rest is unexplained. The sample table holds 45,000 to 60,000 clones, of which roughly nine tenths were seen once. Clones ranked in the top ten supply roughly 0.19% of the sample. The sequencing used CD4+ T cells from peripheral blood mononuclear cells, collected in the second trimester of pregnancy. The chain is made from TRBV6-1 and TRBJ1-6, and perhaps TRBD1 as D gene, on 5 matching bases. The clonotype originates from a female donor with multiple sclerosis, enrolled in a pregnancy study. The DNA sequence is TGTGCCAGCAGTGAACCCGCGGGAGGGGTGAATTCACCCCTCCACTTT. This encodes CASSEPAGGVNSPLHF.